This T cell receptor beta chain was sequenced during a study of OX40 agonist ivuxolimab in advanced cancers. Only in-frame clones appear in the TCRdb table, and some are missing; sequencing was by immunoSEQ multiplex PCR. The table shows 66,000 or so clones, with approximately 90% occurring only once. In this sample, this clone turned up once. The V gene's germline CDR1 is MNHEY and CDR2 SVGAGI. V shed 2 bases and J 10 bases; nucleotides not matched to a gene: 12. The CDR3 is 15 residues long. The sequenced sample was CD4+ or CD8+ T cells sorted from blood, obtained in a trial of the OX40 agonist ivuxolimab. The receptor was derived from an adult with an advanced solid tumor such as melanoma, head and neck, liver or kidney cancer. The chain carries TRBV6-5 and TRBJ1-1; TRBD1 aligns across 8 bases. The DNA of the CDR3 is TGTGCCAGCAGTTACACTTCTGTACAGGGGGATGGAGCTTTCTTT. Its protein product is CASSYTSVQGDGAFF.